This paragraph reports one TCR beta chain. These data are taken from a study of blood T cell repertoires in COVID-19. On the study more broadly: Sites in the United States, Italy and Spain provided acute and convalescent COVID-19 samples.

As handled by the study authors: Amplification with reference gene primers provided the estimates of nucleated cell counts. Sequencing used immunoSEQ multiplex PCR; TCRdb keeps in-frame clones, though not all of them. That table supplies the V and J calls and clone size; D and trimming were determined from the DNA. The repertoire holds 15,000 to 20,000 clones, with around 85% as singletons. The germline V gene has CDR1 SGHVS and CDR2 FQNEAQ. The CDR3 length is 14 residues. V shed 2 bases and J 2 bases; nucleotides not matched to a gene: 2. The receptor comes from a man older than 75 with acute or convalescent COVID-19. The specimen was peripheral blood. The V gene is TRBV7-8, the J gene TRBJ2-7; 8 bases line up with TRBD2. CDR3 DNA: TGTGCCAGCAGCTTAACTAGCGGACCCTACGAGCAGTACTTC. This sequence encodes CASSLTSGPYEQYF.